The next 7 T cell receptor beta chains were all read from a single sample in a study of cytomegalovirus exposure and HLA in healthy donors. Primers included in the PCR were 60 Vbeta and 13 Jbeta primers. Some clones are missing from TCRdb's copy, which holds only in-frame ones; the method was immunoSEQ multiplex PCR. The table lists 170,000 or so clones, over 75% of them singletons, with 1% in the top ten. The specimen sequenced was PBMCs. All receptors come from a woman aged 50 to 60 in good health and CMV-seropositive.

A few counts support this clone. J is TRBJ2-1 and V is TRBV19, with 8 bases aligning to TRBD2. J gave up 4 bases and V 6 bases, and 8 bases lay outside the gene matches. Germline CDR1 and CDR2: LNHDA and SQIVND (reference sequence). This CDR3 is built from 15 residues. The CDR3 here is CASRGSGRLYNEQFF. DNA for the CDR3: TGTGCCAGTAGAGGGAGCGGGAGATTGTACAATGAGCAGTTCTTC.

This clone was seen only once. Relative to the germline gene, one junction end is altered; a read error may explain this. This chain joins TRBV5-6 and TRBJ2-3; D is unresolved. Germline lookup yields CDR1 SGHDT and CDR2 YYEEEE. This CDR3 has 14 amino acids. DNA of the CDR3: TGTACCAGCAGCCCGCGAAATGTTTGGGATACGCAGTATTTT. Protein product: CTSSPRNVWDTQYF.

The DNA for the CDR3 is TGTGCCAGCACGGGCTACAATGAGCAGTTCTTC. Amino acids: CASTGYNEQFF. The gene calls are TRBV2 and TRBJ2-1; D is unresolved. This CDR3 region has 11 residues. CDR1 and CDR2 (germline): SNHLY, FYNNEI. V was clipped by 7 bases and J by 3 bases, with 4 bases between them.

In the case of this clone: One junction end disagrees with the germline gene, perhaps due to a read error. V gene TRBV7-7 combines with J gene TRBJ2-5; D remains ambiguous. CDR3 size: 13 residues. Per germline, CDR1 SSHAT and CDR2 FNYEAQ (reference sequence). The CDR3 DNA follows: TGTGCTAGCAGCCTCGCCCCACGGGAGACCCAGTACTTC. The encoded protein is CASSLAPRETQYF.

V usage is TRBV27 and J usage is TRBJ2-1, with 10 bases fitting TRBD2. The junction had 11 bases not matched to a gene; V was cut back by 5 bases and J by 4 bases. The CDR3 has 17 amino acids. Germline CDR1 and CDR2: MNHEY and SMNVEV (reference sequence). The CDR3 sequence: CASSRPPPGLAYNEQFF. The DNA for the CDR3 is TGTGCCAGCAGTCGGCCCCCCCCGGGACTAGCGTACAATGAGCAGTTCTTC.

The V call is TRBV28, the J call TRBJ2-7; 10 nucleotides line up with TRBD1. The trim removed 8 bases at V and 5 bases at J, leaving 9 bases unmatched. Germline V gene lookup returns CDR1 MDHEN and CDR2 SYDVKM. The CDR3 runs 14 residues. In DNA, the CDR3 is TGTGCCAGCCACCTCGGACAGGGGGTAAACGAGCAGTACTTC. It yields the protein CASHLGQGVNEQYF.

The rearrangement uses TRBV28 and TRBJ2-7; 8 bases are shared with TRBD2. Trimming at V came to 5 bases and at J to 2 bases, leaving 8 bases not matched to a gene. The CDR3 totals 15 residues. CDR1 and CDR2 (germline): MDHEN, SYDVKM. The CDR3 reads CASSRGLAGTYEQYF. CDR3 DNA sequence: TGTGCCAGCAGTCGGGGGCTAGCGGGTACCTACGAGCAGTACTTC. Full variable domain (rest looked up from reference TRBV28 and TRBJ2-7): DVKVTQSSRYLVKRTGEKVFLECVQDMDHENMFWYRQDPGLGLRLIYFSYDVKMKEKGDIPEGYSVSREKKERFSLILESASTNQTSMYLCASSRGLAGTYEQYFGPGTRLTVT.